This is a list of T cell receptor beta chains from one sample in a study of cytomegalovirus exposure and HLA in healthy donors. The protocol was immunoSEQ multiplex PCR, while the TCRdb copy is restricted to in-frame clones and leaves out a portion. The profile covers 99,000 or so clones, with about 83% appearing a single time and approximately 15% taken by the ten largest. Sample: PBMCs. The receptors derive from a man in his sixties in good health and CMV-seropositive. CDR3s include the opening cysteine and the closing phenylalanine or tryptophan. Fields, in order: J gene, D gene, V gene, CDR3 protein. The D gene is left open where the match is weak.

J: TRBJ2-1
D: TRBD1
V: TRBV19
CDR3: CASSKPGQGINEQFF

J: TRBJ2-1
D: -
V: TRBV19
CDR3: CASSIRIGAYEQFF

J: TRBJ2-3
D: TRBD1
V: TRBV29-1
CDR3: CSVEGYRGLTDTQYF

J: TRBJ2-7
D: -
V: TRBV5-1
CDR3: CASWNEGPGYEQYF

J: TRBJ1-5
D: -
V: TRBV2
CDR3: CASSDRPYSNQPQHF

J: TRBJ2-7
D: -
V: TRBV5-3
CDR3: CARSFFYLYFGTGISEYF

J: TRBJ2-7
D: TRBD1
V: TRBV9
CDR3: CASSAGTGQYEQYF

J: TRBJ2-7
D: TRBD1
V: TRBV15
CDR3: CATSREGGTGWYEQYF

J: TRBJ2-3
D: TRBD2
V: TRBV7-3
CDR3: CASSLRASGGSDTQYF

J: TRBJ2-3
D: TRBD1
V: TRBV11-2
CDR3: CASSERTGGRTDTQYF

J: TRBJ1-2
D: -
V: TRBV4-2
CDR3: CASSQPSMGTPDPNYGYTF

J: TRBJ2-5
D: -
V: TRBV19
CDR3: CASSWDSLVPQYF

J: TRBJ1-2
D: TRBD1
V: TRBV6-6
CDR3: CASRPPGQINYGYTF

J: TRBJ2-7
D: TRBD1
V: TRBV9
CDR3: CASSTGQAAYEQYF

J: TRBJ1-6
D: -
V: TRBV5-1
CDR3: CASSLAQGNSPLHF

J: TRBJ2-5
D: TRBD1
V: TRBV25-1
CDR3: CASGRGQGKETQYF

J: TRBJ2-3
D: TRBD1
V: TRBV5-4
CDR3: CASSHRDRVADTQYF

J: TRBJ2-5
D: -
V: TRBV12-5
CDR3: CASGGGREETQYF

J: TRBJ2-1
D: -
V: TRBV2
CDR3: CASTGREQFF

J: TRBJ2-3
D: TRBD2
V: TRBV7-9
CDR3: CASTSGGAIDTQYF

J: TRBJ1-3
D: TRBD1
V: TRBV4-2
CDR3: CASSQPRTGGNTIYF

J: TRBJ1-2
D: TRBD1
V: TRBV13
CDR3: CASSIGTGNYGYTF

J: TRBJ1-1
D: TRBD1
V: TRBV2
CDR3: CASSLDRGTEAFF

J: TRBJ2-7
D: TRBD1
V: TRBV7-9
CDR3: CSSSPPGQGYEQYF

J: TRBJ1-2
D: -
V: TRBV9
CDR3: CASSPPGEGYTF

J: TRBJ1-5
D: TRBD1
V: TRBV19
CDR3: CASSIVGTGVYSNQPQHF

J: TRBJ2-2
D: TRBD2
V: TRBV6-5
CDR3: CASSRGGPTGELFF

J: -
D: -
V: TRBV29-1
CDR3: CSVESSVSYEQYF

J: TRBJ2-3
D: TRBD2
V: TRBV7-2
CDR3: CARTPGLGLQDTQYF

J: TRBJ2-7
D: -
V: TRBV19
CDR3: CASSNPGSSYEQYF

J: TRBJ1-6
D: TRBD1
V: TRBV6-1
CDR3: CASSSRGFYNSPLHF

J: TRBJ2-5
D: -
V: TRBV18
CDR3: CASSRGSQETQYF

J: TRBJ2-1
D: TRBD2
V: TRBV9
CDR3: CASSAGLASYNEQFF

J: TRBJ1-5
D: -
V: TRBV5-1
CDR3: CASSTMGGNQPQHF

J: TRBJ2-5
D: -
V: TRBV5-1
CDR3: CASSLNGFGETQYF

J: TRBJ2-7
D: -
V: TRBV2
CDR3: CASRQAGEQYF

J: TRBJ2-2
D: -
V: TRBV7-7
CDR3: CASSFNGGSWYTGELFF

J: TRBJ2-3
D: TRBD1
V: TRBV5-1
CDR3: CASSLEQGGTDTQYF

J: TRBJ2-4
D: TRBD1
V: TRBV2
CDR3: CASKKDRVLAKNIQYF

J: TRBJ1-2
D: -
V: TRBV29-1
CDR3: CSVERDGYTF

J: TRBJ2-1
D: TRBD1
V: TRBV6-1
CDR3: CASGRDRAYEQFF

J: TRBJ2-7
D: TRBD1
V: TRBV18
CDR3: CASSRDSGSSYEQYF

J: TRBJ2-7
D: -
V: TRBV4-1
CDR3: CASSQTDRQNYEQYF

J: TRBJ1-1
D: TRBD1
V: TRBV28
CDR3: CASSARDRGILNTEAFF

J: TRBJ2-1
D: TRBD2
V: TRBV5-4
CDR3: CASSFGLAGGRVEQFF

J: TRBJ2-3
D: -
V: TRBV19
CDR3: CASSILRQGTVDTQYF

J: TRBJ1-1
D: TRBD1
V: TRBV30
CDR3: CAWSVWGRGEDTEAFF

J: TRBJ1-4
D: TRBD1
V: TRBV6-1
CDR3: CASSQAATGGRNEKLFF

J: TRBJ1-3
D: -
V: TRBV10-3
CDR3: CAISAQHSLNSGNTIYF

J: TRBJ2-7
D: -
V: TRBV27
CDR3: CASRRQVHYEQYF

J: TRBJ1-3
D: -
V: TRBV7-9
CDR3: CASSLAWEYSGNTIYF

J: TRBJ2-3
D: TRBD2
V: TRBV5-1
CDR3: CASIPRGGLGTDTQYF

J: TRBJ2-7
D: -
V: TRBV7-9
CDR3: CASSFQGLPEQYF

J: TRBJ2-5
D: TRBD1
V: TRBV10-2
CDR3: CASSDRTGQETQYF

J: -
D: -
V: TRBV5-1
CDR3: CASSTRDHTYEQYF

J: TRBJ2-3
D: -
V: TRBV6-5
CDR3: CASSYSTLSTDTQYF

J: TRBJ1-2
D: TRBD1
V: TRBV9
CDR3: CASSVAGAGGVGYTF